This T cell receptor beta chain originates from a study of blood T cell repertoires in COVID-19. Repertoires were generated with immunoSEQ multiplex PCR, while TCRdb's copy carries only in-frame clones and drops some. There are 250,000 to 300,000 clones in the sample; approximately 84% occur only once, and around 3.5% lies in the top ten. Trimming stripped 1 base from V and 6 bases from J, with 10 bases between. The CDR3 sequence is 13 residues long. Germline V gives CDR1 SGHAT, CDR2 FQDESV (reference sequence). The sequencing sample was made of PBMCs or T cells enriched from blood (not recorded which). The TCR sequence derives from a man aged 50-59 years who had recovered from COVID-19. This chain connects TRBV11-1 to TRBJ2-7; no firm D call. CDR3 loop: CASSLVTSSEQYF. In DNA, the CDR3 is TGTGCCAGCAGCTTAGTTACCTCCAGCGAGCAGTACTTC.